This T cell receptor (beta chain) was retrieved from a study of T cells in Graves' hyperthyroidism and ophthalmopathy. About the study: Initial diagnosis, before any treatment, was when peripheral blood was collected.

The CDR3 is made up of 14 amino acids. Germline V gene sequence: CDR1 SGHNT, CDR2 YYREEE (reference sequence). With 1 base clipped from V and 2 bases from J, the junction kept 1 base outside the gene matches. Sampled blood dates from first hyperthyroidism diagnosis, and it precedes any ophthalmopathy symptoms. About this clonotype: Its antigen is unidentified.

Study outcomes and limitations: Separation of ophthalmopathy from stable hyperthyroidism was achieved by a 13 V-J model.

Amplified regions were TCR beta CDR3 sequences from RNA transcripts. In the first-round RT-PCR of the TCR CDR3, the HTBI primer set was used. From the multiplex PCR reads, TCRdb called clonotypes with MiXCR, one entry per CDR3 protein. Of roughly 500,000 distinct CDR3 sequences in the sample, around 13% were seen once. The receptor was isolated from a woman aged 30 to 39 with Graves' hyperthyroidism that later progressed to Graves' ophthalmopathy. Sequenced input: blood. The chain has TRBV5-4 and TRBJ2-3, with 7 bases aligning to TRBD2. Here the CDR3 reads CASSLLAATDTQYF. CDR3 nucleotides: TGTGCCAGCAGCTTGCTAGCGGCCACAGATACGCAGTATTTT.